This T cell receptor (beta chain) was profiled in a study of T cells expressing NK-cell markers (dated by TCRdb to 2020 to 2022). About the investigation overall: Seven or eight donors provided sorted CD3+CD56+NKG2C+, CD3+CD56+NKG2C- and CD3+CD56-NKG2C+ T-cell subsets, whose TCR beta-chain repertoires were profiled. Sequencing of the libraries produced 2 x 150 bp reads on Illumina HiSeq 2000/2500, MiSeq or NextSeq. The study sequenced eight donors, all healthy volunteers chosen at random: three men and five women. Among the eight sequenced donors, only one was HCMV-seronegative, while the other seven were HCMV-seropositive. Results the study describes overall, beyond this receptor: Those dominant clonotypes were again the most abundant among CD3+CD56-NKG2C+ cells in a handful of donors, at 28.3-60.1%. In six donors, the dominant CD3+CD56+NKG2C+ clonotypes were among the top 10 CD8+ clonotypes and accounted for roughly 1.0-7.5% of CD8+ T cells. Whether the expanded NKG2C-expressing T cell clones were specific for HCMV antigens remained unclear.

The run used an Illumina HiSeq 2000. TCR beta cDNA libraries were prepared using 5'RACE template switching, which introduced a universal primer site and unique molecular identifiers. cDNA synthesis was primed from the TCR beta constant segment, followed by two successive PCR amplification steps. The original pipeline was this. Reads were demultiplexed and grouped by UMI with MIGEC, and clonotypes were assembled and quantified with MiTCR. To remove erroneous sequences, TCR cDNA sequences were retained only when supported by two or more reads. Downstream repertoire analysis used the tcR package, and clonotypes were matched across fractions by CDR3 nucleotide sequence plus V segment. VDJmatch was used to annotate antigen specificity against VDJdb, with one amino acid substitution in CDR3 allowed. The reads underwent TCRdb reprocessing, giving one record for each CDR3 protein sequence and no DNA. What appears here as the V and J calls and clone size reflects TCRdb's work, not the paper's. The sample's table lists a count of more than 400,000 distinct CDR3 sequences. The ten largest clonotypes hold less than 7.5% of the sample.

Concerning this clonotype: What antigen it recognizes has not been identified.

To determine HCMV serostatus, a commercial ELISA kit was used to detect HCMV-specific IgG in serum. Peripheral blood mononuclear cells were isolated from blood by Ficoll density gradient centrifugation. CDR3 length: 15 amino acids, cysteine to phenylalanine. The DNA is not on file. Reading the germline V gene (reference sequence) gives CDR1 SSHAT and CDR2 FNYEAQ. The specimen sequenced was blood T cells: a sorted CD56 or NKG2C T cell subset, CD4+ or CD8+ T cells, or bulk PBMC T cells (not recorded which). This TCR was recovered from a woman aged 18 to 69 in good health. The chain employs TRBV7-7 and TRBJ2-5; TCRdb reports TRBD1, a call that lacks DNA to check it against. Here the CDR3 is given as CASSFMGASGETQYF.